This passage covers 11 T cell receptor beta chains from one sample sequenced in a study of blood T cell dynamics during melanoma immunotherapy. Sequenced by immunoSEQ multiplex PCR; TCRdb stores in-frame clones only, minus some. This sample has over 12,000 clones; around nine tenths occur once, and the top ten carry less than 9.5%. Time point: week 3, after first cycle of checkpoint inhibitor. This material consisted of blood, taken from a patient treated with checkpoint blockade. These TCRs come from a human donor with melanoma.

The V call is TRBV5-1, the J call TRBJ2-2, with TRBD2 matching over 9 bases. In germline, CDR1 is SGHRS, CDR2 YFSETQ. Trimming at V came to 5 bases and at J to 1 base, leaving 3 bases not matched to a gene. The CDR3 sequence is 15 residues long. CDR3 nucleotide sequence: TGCGCCAGCAGGTTACTAGCGGGGAACACCGGGGAGCTGTTTTTT. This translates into CASRLLAGNTGELFF. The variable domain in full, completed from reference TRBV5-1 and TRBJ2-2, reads KAGVTQTPRYLIKTRGQQVTLSCSPISGHRSVSWYQQTPGQGLQFLFEYFSETQRNKGNFPGRFSGRQFSNSRSEMNVSTLELGDSALYLCASRLLAGNTGELFFGEGSRLTVL.

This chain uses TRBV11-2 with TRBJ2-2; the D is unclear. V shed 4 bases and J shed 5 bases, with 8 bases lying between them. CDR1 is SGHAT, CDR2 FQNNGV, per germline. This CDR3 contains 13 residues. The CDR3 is CASSWTQTGELFF. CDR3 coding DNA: TGTGCCAGCAGCTGGACGCAAACCGGGGAGCTGTTTTTT.

Here the CDR3 reads CASTTWATDSIIGELFF. CDR3 bases: TGTGCCAGCACCACTTGGGCGACGGACTCCATCATCGGGGAGCTGTTTTTT. The chain combines TRBV28 with TRBJ2-2; D possibly corresponds to TRBD2 (5 bases). V was shortened by 7 bases and J by 7 bases, with 25 bases between the two germline ends. Germline CDR1 is MDHEN and CDR2 is SYDVKM. This CDR3 is 17 amino acids long.

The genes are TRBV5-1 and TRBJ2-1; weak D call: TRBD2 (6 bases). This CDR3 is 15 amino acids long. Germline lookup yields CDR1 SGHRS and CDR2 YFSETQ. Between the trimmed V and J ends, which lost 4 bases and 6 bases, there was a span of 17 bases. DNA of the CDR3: TGCGCCAGCAGCCGCGGGGATAAGGCTCTCAATGAGCAGTTCTTC. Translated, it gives CASSRGDKALNEQFF.

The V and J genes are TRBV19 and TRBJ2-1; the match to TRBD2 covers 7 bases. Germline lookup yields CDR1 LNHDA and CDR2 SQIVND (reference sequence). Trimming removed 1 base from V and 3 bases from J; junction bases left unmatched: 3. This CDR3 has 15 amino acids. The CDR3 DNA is TGTGCCAGTAGTATAGGAGCGGGGAACTACAATGAGCAGTTCTTC. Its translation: CASSIGAGNYNEQFF.

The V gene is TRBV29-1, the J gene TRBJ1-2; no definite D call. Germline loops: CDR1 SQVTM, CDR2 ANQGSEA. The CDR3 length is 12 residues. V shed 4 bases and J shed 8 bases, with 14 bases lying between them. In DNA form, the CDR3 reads TGCAGCGTTGCGGATTTGTTGGGCGGCTACACCTTC. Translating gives CSVADLLGGYTF.

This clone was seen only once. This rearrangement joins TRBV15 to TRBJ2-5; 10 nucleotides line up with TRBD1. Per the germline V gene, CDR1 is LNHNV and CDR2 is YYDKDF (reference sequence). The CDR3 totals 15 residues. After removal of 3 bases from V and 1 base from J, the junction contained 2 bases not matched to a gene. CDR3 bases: TGTGCCACCAGCAGCCGGGACAGGGGCCAAGAGACCCAGTACTTC. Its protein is CATSSRDRGQETQYF.

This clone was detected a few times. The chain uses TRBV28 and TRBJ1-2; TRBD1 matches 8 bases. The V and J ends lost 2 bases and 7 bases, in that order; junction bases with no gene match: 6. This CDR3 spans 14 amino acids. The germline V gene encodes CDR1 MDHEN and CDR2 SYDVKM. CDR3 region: CASSLRDRYRGYTF. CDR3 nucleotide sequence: TGTGCCAGCAGTTTAAGGGACAGGTATCGTGGCTACACCTTC.

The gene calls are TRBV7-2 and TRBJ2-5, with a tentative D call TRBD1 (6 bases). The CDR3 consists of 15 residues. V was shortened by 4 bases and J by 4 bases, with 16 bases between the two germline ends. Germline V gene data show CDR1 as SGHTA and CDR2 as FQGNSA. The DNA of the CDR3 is TGTGCCAGCAGCTCGTACTCGACAGGCCCAGAGACCCAGTACTTC. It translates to CASSSYSTGPETQYF.

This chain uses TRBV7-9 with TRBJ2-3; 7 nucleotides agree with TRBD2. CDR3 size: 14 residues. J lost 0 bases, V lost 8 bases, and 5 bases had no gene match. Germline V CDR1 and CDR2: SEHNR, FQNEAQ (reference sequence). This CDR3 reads CASAGESSTDTQYF. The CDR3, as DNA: TGTGCCAGCGCGGGAGAGTCGAGCACAGATACGCAGTATTTT.

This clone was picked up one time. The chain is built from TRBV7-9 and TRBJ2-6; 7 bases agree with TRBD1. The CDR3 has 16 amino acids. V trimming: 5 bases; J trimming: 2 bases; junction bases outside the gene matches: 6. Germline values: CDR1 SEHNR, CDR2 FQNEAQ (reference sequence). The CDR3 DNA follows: TGTGCCAGCAGCAGACAGGGTAGCACTGGGGCCAACGTCCTGACTTTC. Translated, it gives CASSRQGSTGANVLTF.